The entry that follows covers one T cell receptor beta chain sequence. This record belongs to a study of blood T cell repertoires in COVID-19. The method was immunoSEQ multiplex PCR; TCRdb's version includes in-frame clones alone and lacks a portion of them. This table holds about 300,000 clones, 89% found once. Participants were aged about 18 to 100 years from 20 to 30 US areas. Cohorts were determined from participant-reported clinical history. CDR1 is MGHRA, CDR2 YSYEKL, per germline. The CDR3 has 13 residues. V dropped 9 bases and J dropped 4 bases, with 12 bases sitting between them. The genes are TRBV4-1 and TRBJ1-4; the D gene is possibly TRBD1 (5 bases). Sequenced material: PBMCs or T cells enriched from blood (not recorded which). This receptor was identified in a woman aged 45 to 65 who had been exposed to COVID-19. CDR3 in DNA: TGCGCCAGTCGGGGACTGAATAATGAAAAACTGTTTTTT. Amino acids: CASRGLNNEKLFF.